This TCR beta chain is drawn from a study of STAT5B mutations in CD4+ large granular lymphocyte leukemia. Looking at the study overall: Among healthy donors, a particular HLA allele went with more CDR3 'QG' motifs.

On this clone: The antigen is unknown.

Overall study findings and caveats: CD4-sorted patient repertoires seemed more clonal than healthy CD4+ repertoires. Top patient clones used TRBV06 genes more often: 8/27 versus 2/35 in controls.

The survey-level immunoSEQ assay was used. Sequencing was performed with immunoSEQ multiplex PCR; in TCRdb, only in-frame clones are kept and a portion is missing. The data hold some 34,000 clones, with about four fifths observed a single time. The germline gives CDR1 SQVTM, CDR2 ANQGSEA. With 6 bases removed from V and 5 bases from J, the gap between germline ends came to 16 bases. CDR3 length: 14 amino acids. The sequenced material came from CD4+ T cells from blood buffy coats. This chain joins TRBV29-1 and TRBJ1-4, with D perhaps matching TRBD1 (6 bases). The origin of this receptor is a human donor in good health. CDR3 sequence: CSVQRAGGNEKLFF. The CDR3 bases are TGCAGCGTCCAAAGGGCCGGGGGCAATGAAAAACTGTTTTTT. Filled out from reference TRBV29-1 and TRBJ1-4, the complete variable domain reads SAVISQKPSRDICQRGTSLTIQCQVDSQVTMMFWYRQQPGQSLTLIATANQGSEATYESGFVIDKFPISRPNLTFSTLTVSNMSPEDSSIYLCSVQRAGGNEKLFFGSGTQLSVL.